The 31 T cell receptor beta chains below all came from one sample that was sequenced in a study of PD-1 blockade in mismatch repair-deficient tumors. Repertoires were generated with immunoSEQ multiplex PCR, while TCRdb's copy carries only in-frame clones and drops some. This sample carries just under 65,000 clones, approximately 88% of them seen once, and the ten largest clones take about 15%. The material sequenced was peripheral blood, taken 52 weeks after starting pembrolizumab. The receptors come from an adult with mismatch repair-deficient cancer.

This sequence joins TRBV2 and TRBJ2-3; no clear D gene. V lost 4 bases and J lost 6, with 14 bases in between. This CDR3 comprises 14 residues. CDR1 and CDR2 from the germline V gene are SNHLY and FYNNEI. This CDR3 is CASSVGSSRDTQYF. In DNA form, the CDR3 reads TGTGCCAGCAGTGTTGGGTCATCCCGGGATACGCAGTATTTT.

The chain links TRBV5-1 to TRBJ2-1; 10 bases line up with TRBD2. This CDR3 has 15 amino acids. Per germline, CDR1 SGHRS and CDR2 YFSETQ. The ends lost 4 bases at V and 0 bases at J; junction bases unmatched: 1. The CDR3 is CASSPSGSSYNEQFF. DNA of the CDR3: TGCGCCAGCAGCCCTAGCGGGAGCTCCTACAATGAGCAGTTCTTC.

This clone showed up just a few times. The V gene is TRBV27, the J gene TRBJ2-7; 8 bases line up with TRBD2. Trimming removed 6 bases from V and 3 bases from J; junction bases left unmatched: 13. This CDR3 has 16 amino acids. CDR1 MNHEY and CDR2 SMNVEV come from the germline V gene (reference sequence). The CDR3 coding sequence is TGTGCCAGCAGCCCTACCTTACTCGGGACTAGCTACGAGCAGTACTTC. Protein sequence: CASSPTLLGTSYEQYF.

The chain links TRBV5-1 to TRBJ2-2; 7 bases align to TRBD1. CDR1 and CDR2 from the germline V gene are SGHRS and YFSETQ. J was trimmed by 7 bases and V by 0 bases; bases with no gene match: 3. The CDR3 has 14 amino acids. CDR3 DNA: TGCGCCAGCAGCTTGGCACAGGGGCTCGGGGAGCTGTTTTTT. Translation: CASSLAQGLGELFF.

The chain employs TRBV2 and TRBJ2-3, with 8 bases that match TRBD2. CDR1 and CDR2 (germline): SNHLY, FYNNEI. This CDR3 region has 15 residues. V shed 11 bases and J 0 bases; nucleotides not matched to a gene: 10. DNA of the CDR3: TGTGCCGGTACTGAACTAGCGGCTAGCACAGATACGCAGTATTTT. As protein: CAGTELAASTDTQYF.

V gene TRBV7-8 combines with J gene TRBJ2-5, with TRBD2 identical over 8 bases. Germline V gene sequence: CDR1 SGHVS, CDR2 FQNEAQ. The V and J ends lost 5 bases and 1 base, in that order; junction bases with no gene match: 12. The length of the CDR3 is 17 residues. The CDR3 sequence: CASSRAGASVIQETQYF. The CDR3 DNA reads as TGTGCCAGCAGCCGAGCGGGGGCTAGCGTGATCCAAGAGACCCAGTACTTC.

The sample holds a few counts of this clone. The chain combines TRBV13 with TRBJ2-2; D ambiguous. The germline gives CDR1 PRHDT, CDR2 FYEKMQ (reference sequence). The V gene lost 10 bases and the J gene lost 6 bases, with 9 bases spanning the gap. The CDR3 extends over 11 amino acids. The CDR3 bases are TGTGCCACCGACGCGCCCGGGGAGCTGTTTTTT. Protein product: CATDAPGELFF.

The J gene is TRBJ2-3, the V gene TRBV4-1; possible D gene TRBD2, 7 bases. The CDR3 spans 15 residues. The germline CDR1 and CDR2 sequences are MGHRA and YSYEKL. Trimming left V 2 bases short and J 3 bases short, with 12 bases between. The CDR3 DNA reads TGCGCCAGCAGCCAACTACAGGGAGGGACAGATACGCAGTATTTT. It encodes CASSQLQGGTDTQYF.

The chain couples TRBV19 to TRBJ2-7, with D possibly TRBD2 on 6 matching bases. The germline V gene encodes CDR1 LNHDA and CDR2 SQIVND (reference sequence). The V end was cut by 7 bases, the J end by 7 bases, with 11 bases between. The CDR3 runs 11 residues. CDR3: CASNHGGEQYF. The CDR3 DNA reads TGTGCCAGTAACCATGGGGGGGAGCAGTACTTC.

The J gene is TRBJ2-3, the V gene TRBV6-4, with TRBD2 identical over 9 bases. The junction had 13 bases not matched to a gene; V was cut back by 5 bases and J by 4 bases. The length of the CDR3 is 17 residues. Germline V lookup: CDR1 MRHNA, CDR2 SNTAGT. CDR3 region: CASSPLVAGEEADTQYF. The CDR3 nucleotides read TGTGCCAGCAGTCCCCTAGTAGCGGGAGAGGAAGCAGATACGCAGTATTTT.

For the CDR3, the DNA is TGTGCCAGCTCACCTTTGGGACTAGCGGGAGTGCTCTACGAGCAGTACTTC. This gives the protein CASSPLGLAGVLYEQYF. This chain links TRBV18 with TRBJ2-7, with 14 bases identical to TRBD2. Germline assignment: CDR1 KGHSH and CDR2 LQKENI. The V gene end was trimmed by 3 bases and the J gene end by 3 bases; junction bases not matched to a gene: 7. The CDR3 spans 17 residues. The full variable domain, with the rest looked up from reference TRBV18 and TRBJ2-7, is NAGVMQNPRHLVRRRGQEARLRCSPMKGHSHVYWYRQLPEEGLKFMVYLQKENIIDESGMPKERFSAEFPKEGPSILRIQQVVRGDSAAYFCASSPLGLAGVLYEQYFGPGTRLTVT.

This clone was seen once. CDR3 bases: TGTGCCAGCCGGAGGGCTAGCACAGATACGCAGTATTTT. It yields the protein CASRRASTDTQYF. V gene TRBV11-2 combines with J gene TRBJ2-3, with D tentatively TRBD2 (6 bases). The CDR3 contains 13 residues. V was trimmed by 8 bases and J by 0 bases, leaving 9 bases between them. The V gene's germline CDR1 is SGHAT and CDR2 FQNNGV.

The chain links TRBV14 to TRBJ2-5, with 8 bases fitting TRBD2. Trimming at V came to 5 bases and at J to 5 bases, leaving 16 bases not matched to a gene. Per germline, CDR1 SGHDN and CDR2 FVKESK. The CDR3 is 17 amino acids. The CDR3 bases are TGTGCCAGCAGCTCGAAATTCCCAGCGGGAGCACGGGAGACCCAGTACTTC. It encodes CASSSKFPAGARETQYF.

The chain is built from TRBV9 and TRBJ2-3, with a weak D call TRBD2 (6 bases). CDR1 and CDR2 from the germline V gene are SGDLS and YYNGEE. V shed 2 bases and J shed 0 bases, with 13 bases lying between them. The CDR3 runs to 16 residues. In nucleotides, the CDR3 is TGTGCCAGCAGCGTTAGCGGACGACCTAGCACAGATACGCAGTATTTT. This codes for CASSVSGRPSTDTQYF.

The rearrangement uses TRBV4-1 and TRBJ2-1; TRBD2 aligns across 9 bases. The trim removed 4 bases at V and 8 bases at J, leaving 9 bases unmatched. CDR3 length: 15 residues. Germline CDR1 reads MGHRA; CDR2 reads YSYEKL. DNA of the CDR3: TGCGCCAGCAGCCGGGAAGCGGGAGGAAGGGATGAGCAGTTCTTC. It specifies CASSREAGGRDEQFF.

The rearrangement links TRBV7-9 to TRBJ2-5; 7 bases fit TRBD2. Trimming took 10 bases from V and 4 from J; bases not matched to a gene: 12. CDR3 length: 14 amino acids. The germline V gene has CDR1 SEHNR and CDR2 FQNEAQ (reference sequence). CDR3 in DNA: TGTGCCATCCTCGGGCTAGCGGAGCGAGAGACCCAGTACTTC. It yields the protein CAILGLAERETQYF. The full variable domain, in which reference TRBV7-9 and TRBJ2-5 provide the parts outside the CDR3, is DTGVSQNPRHKITKRGQNVTFRCDPISEHNRLYWYRQTLGQGPEFLTYFQNEAQLEKSRLLSDRFSAERPKGSFSTLEIQRTEQGDSAMYLCAILGLAERETQYFGPGTRLLVL.

Details on this clone: Germline is not matched at one junction end, which may reflect a read error. The chain links TRBV5-1 to TRBJ2-7, with TRBD2 matching over 9 bases. CDR3 length equals 16 residues. Germline-derived CDR1 and CDR2 are SGHRS and YFSETQ. CDR3 sequence (DNA): TGCGCCAGCAGCTTGCTAGTTGGCGGGAGGGGCTACAAGCAGTACTTC. This codes for CASSLLVGGRGYKQYF. Based on the CDR3 plus reference TRBV5-1 and TRBJ2-7, the full variable domain is KAGVTQTPRYLIKTRGQQVTLSCSPISGHRSVSWYQQTPGQGLQFLFEYFSETQRNKGNFPGRFSGRQFSNSRSEMNVSTLELGDSALYLCASSLLVGGRGYKQYFGPGTRLTVT.

The rearrangement uses TRBV28 and TRBJ1-1; D not resolved. The V end lost 6 bases, the J end lost 1 base, and 6 bases lay between the germline ends. Germline V CDR1 and CDR2: MDHEN, SYDVKM. The CDR3 is 12 residues long. Written as DNA, the CDR3 is TGTGCCAGCAGATGGGAGAACACTGAAGCTTTCTTT. This gives the protein CASRWENTEAFF. The whole variable domain, filled in from reference TRBV28 and TRBJ1-1, reads DVKVTQSSRYLVKRTGEKVFLECVQDMDHENMFWYRQDPGLGLRLIYFSYDVKMKEKGDIPEGYSVSREKKERFSLILESASTNQTSMYLCASRWENTEAFFGQGTRLTVV.

The chain is built from TRBV30 and TRBJ1-1; 7 bases fit TRBD1. Germline V CDR1 and CDR2: GTSNPN, SVGIG (reference sequence). This CDR3 comprises 12 residues. Germline trimming cut 5 bases from V and 1 base from J; bases unmatched to any gene: 1. The CDR3 spells CAWDRANTEAFF. DNA for the CDR3: TGTGCCTGGGACAGGGCGAACACTGAAGCTTTCTTT.

The chain carries TRBV5-1 and TRBJ2-2; D call uncertain. CDR1 SGHRS and CDR2 YFSETQ come from the germline V gene. This CDR3 contains 14 residues. V shed 0 bases and J shed 4 bases, with 7 bases lying between them. The CDR3 sequence: CASSLERFTGELFF. The DNA of the CDR3 is TGCGCCAGCAGCTTGGAGCGATTCACCGGGGAGCTGTTTTTT.

J is TRBJ2-1 and V is TRBV5-6, with unresolved D. This CDR3 has 12 residues. With 4 bases removed from V and 9 bases from J, the gap between germline ends came to 11 bases. Germline V gene sequence: CDR1 SGHDT, CDR2 YYEEEE. The CDR3 bases are TGTGCCAGCAGCGTGTCCCTGACTGAGCAGTTCTTC. It codes for CASSVSLTEQFF.

The rearrangement links TRBV5-1 to TRBJ1-2; D is unresolved. The CDR3 extends over 13 amino acids. Deletions cut 0 bases from V and 4 bases from J, with 7 bases between. In germline, CDR1 is SGHRS, CDR2 YFSETQ. The DNA of the CDR3 is TGCGCCAGCAGCTTGGCACAGTTCTATGGCTACACCTTC. The encoded protein is CASSLAQFYGYTF.

This chain joins TRBV5-5 and TRBJ1-4, with D possibly being TRBD1 (6 bases). CDR1 is SGHKS, CDR2 YYEKEE, per germline (reference sequence). This CDR3 is built from 15 residues. V was clipped by 2 bases and J by 0 bases, with 8 bases between them. The CDR3 DNA follows: TGTGCCAGCAGCTTACAGGGCGCAACTAATGAAAAACTGTTTTTT. Translated, it gives CASSLQGATNEKLFF.

The V call is TRBV5-1, the J call TRBJ2-7, with 7 bases aligning to TRBD2. V lost 4 bases to trimming and J lost 1 base; unmatched junction nucleotides: 17. The CDR3 consists of 18 residues. From germline, CDR1 is SGHRS and CDR2 YFSETQ. The CDR3 reads CASSIPQTVGGRSYEQYF. In DNA form, the CDR3 reads TGCGCCAGCAGCATACCCCAAACGGTGGGGGGGAGATCCTACGAGCAGTACTTC.

The V call is TRBV6-5, the J call TRBJ1-1; D gene ambiguous. CDR1 and CDR2 (germline): MNHEY, SVGAGI. This CDR3 region has 14 residues. Trimming removed 6 bases at V and 1 base at J, with 12 bases between. The CDR3 is CASSQTVENTEAFF. The CDR3 DNA is TGTGCCAGCAGCCAGACGGTTGAGAACACTGAAGCTTTCTTT.

The chain uses TRBV6-1 and TRBJ2-7; TRBD2 agrees at 7 bases. The CDR3 has 19 residues. V was pared by 1 base and J by 6 bases, with 21 bases of the junction left unmatched. Germline V gives CDR1 MNHNS, CDR2 SASEGT. Here the CDR3 DNA reads TGTGCCAGCAGTGAAGGACTAGCTTGGAGCGGGGCGCGGGGCCGCGAGCAGTACTTC. Its translation: CASSEGLAWSGARGREQYF.

This clone came up once. V gene TRBV28 combines with J gene TRBJ2-5; TRBD1 is a possible D gene (8 bases). Germline values: CDR1 MDHEN, CDR2 SYDVKM. The CDR3 consists of 14 residues. V was trimmed by 5 bases and J by 5 bases, leaving 15 bases between them. The CDR3 sequence: CASSTDREGETQYF. The CDR3, as DNA: TGTGCCAGCAGTACGGACAGGGAGGGCGAGACCCAGTACTTC.

The chain links TRBV30 to TRBJ1-5; 10 nucleotides line up with TRBD1. This CDR3 region has 14 residues. Germline values: CDR1 GTSNPN, CDR2 SVGIG (reference sequence). J was trimmed by 7 bases and V by 2 bases; bases with no gene match: 5. For the CDR3, the DNA is TGTGCCTGGAGTTCCGGACAGGGGGACCAGCCCCAGCATTTT. Translating gives CAWSSGQGDQPQHF.

The V gene is TRBV5-1, the J gene TRBJ2-2; D possibly matches TRBD1 or TRBD2 (5 bases each). The CDR3 is made up of 17 amino acids. Germline values: CDR1 SGHRS, CDR2 YFSETQ. The V end lost 4 bases, the J end lost 0 bases, and 16 bases lay between the germline ends. CDR3 DNA sequence: TGCGCCAGCAGCCCCCTTTACACGGGACCGAACACCGGGGAGCTGTTTTTT. As protein: CASSPLYTGPNTGELFF.

The chain has TRBV7-2 and TRBJ2-7; TRBD1 is a possible D gene (6 bases). CDR1 SGHTA and CDR2 FQGNSA come from the germline V gene. V was clipped by 5 bases and J by 0 bases, with 17 bases between them. The CDR3 contains 16 residues. In DNA form, the CDR3 reads TGTGCCAGCAGCACACAGGGATTGGGTAGCTCCTACGAGCAGTACTTC. The encoded protein is CASSTQGLGSSYEQYF.

V and J are TRBV29-1 and TRBJ2-5; D is undetermined. V was shortened by 7 bases and J by 4 bases, with 13 bases between the two germline ends. The CDR3 is 12 residues long. CDR1 and CDR2 from the germline V gene are SQVTM and ANQGSEA. The CDR3 sequence: CSAERLAETQYF. CDR3 DNA sequence: TGCAGCGCCGAACGGTTAGCAGAGACCCAGTACTTC.